The 12 T cell receptor beta chains listed next were all sequenced from one sample in a study of cytomegalovirus exposure and HLA in healthy donors. With 60 Vbeta and 13 Jbeta primers, the PCR was carried out. Generated by immunoSEQ multiplex PCR, the TCRdb table keeps only in-frame clones and is missing some. The sample records some 150,000 clones, approximately 80% being singletons. The sequenced sample consisted of PBMCs. The receptors shown here come from a woman between 45 and 60 years old in good health and CMV-seropositive.

V gene TRBV10-1 combines with J gene TRBJ2-1; TRBD2 matches 10 bases. Trimming removed 0 bases from V and 4 bases from J; junction bases left unmatched: 3. CDR1 and CDR2 from the germline V gene are WNHNN and SYGVQD (reference sequence). This CDR3 is 16 amino acids long. The CDR3 reads CASSESEAGGYNEQFF. The CDR3 bases are TGCGCCAGCAGTGAGTCGGAAGCGGGGGGGTACAATGAGCAGTTCTTC.

The V gene is TRBV28, the J gene TRBJ2-3; weak D call: TRBD2 (5 bases). This CDR3 has 14 amino acids. The germline CDR1 and CDR2 sequences are MDHEN and SYDVKM. With 8 bases removed from V and 6 bases from J, the gap between germline ends came to 18 bases. The CDR3 here is CASSSKGEGDTQYF. In DNA, the CDR3 is TGTGCCAGCTCCTCAAAGGGAGAAGGTGATACGCAGTATTTT. Drawing the rest from reference TRBV28 and TRBJ2-3, the complete variable domain is DVKVTQSSRYLVKRTGEKVFLECVQDMDHENMFWYRQDPGLGLRLIYFSYDVKMKEKGDIPEGYSVSREKKERFSLILESASTNQTSMYLCASSSKGEGDTQYFGPGTRLTVL.

V is TRBV5-1 and J is TRBJ2-7, with 10 bases fitting TRBD2. Germline V gene sequence: CDR1 SGHRS, CDR2 YFSETQ. The CDR3 runs 14 residues. J lost 7 bases, V lost 4 bases, and 8 bases had no gene match. CDR3 bases: TGCGCCAGCAGCCCAGCGGGGGGGGCGCGAGAGCAGTACTTC. Its protein is CASSPAGGAREQYF. The full variable domain, rest sourced from reference TRBV5-1 and TRBJ2-7, is KAGVTQTPRYLIKTRGQQVTLSCSPISGHRSVSWYQQTPGQGLQFLFEYFSETQRNKGNFPGRFSGRQFSNSRSEMNVSTLELGDSALYLCASSPAGGAREQYFGPGTRLTVT.

The genes are TRBV4-1 and TRBJ2-7; 11 nucleotides match TRBD2. Germline V gene data show CDR1 as MGHRA and CDR2 as YSYEKL. This CDR3 spans 16 amino acids. V lost 1 base to trimming and J lost 3 bases; unmatched junction nucleotides: 5. CDR3 DNA sequence: TGCGCCAGCAGCCAAGCCTTGACTAGCGGGATCTACGAGCAGTACTTC. Its translation: CASSQALTSGIYEQYF.

This clone was counted a single time. CDR3 sequence (DNA): TGTGCCAGCAGCTTAGAAGCGGCCTCCTACGAGCAGTACTTC. Residues: CASSLEAASYEQYF. The chain joins TRBV7-6 to TRBJ2-7; maybe TRBD2 (5 bases). Trimming took 1 base from V and 0 from J, leaving 7 bases between them. Germline assignment: CDR1 SGHVS and CDR2 FNYEAQ. This CDR3 is 14 amino acids long.

The V call is TRBV20-1, the J call TRBJ1-2; D is unclear. Germline-derived CDR1 and CDR2 are DFQATT and SNEGSKA (reference sequence). The CDR3 has 11 amino acids. Deletions cut 6 bases from V and 5 bases from J, with 10 bases between. Here the CDR3 DNA reads TGCAGTGCGATAGAGGATTATGGCTACACCTTC. Translation gives CSAIEDYGYTF.

The rearrangement links TRBV5-4 to TRBJ2-3, with TRBD2 matching over 9 bases. The CDR3 is 17 residues long. Trimming at V came to 0 bases and at J to 2 bases, leaving 7 bases not matched to a gene. Germline lookup yields CDR1 SGHNT and CDR2 YYREEE (reference sequence). The chain's CDR3 is CASSLEGGGAFTDTQYF. In DNA form, the CDR3 reads TGTGCCAGCAGCTTGGAGGGCGGGGGGGCCTTCACAGATACGCAGTATTTT.

V is TRBV5-1 and J is TRBJ2-2, with D maybe TRBD1 (6 bases). V was trimmed by 3 bases and J by 5 bases, leaving 17 bases between them. Germline V CDR1 and CDR2: SGHRS, YFSETQ. There are 16 residues in the CDR3. The CDR3 region is CASSSTGHKGTGELFF. In nucleotides, the CDR3 is TGCGCCAGCAGCTCGACAGGCCACAAGGGGACCGGGGAGCTGTTTTTT.

The CDR3 region is CATSSTQGASLNQPQHF. The CDR3 DNA reads as TGTGCCACTTCCTCCACACAGGGGGCGAGTCTCAATCAGCCCCAGCATTTT. The chain recombines TRBV19 with TRBJ1-5; 9 bases agree with TRBD1. From germline, CDR1 is LNHDA and CDR2 SQIVND (reference sequence). V dropped 10 bases and J dropped 3; count of bases not matched to a gene: 16. The CDR3 length is 17 residues.

This chain uses TRBV27 with TRBJ1-4, with D uncertain. The CDR3 is made up of 17 amino acids. The V gene's germline CDR1 is MNHEY and CDR2 SMNVEV (reference sequence). The V end lost 4 bases, the J end lost 5 bases, and 20 bases lay between the germline ends. The chain's CDR3 is CASSSPRLQSQNEKLFF. In nucleotides, the CDR3 is TGTGCCAGCAGTTCTCCCAGGTTACAGAGCCAGAATGAAAAACTGTTTTTT.

The V call is TRBV9, the J call TRBJ2-2; 8 positions agree with TRBD1. Trimming removed 0 bases from V and 6 bases from J; junction bases left unmatched: 4. The CDR3 is 15 amino acids. Germline V lookup: CDR1 SGDLS, CDR2 YYNGEE. The CDR3: CASSVAAGGSGELFF. CDR3 bases: TGTGCCAGCAGCGTAGCAGCAGGGGGCTCCGGGGAGCTGTTTTTT.

V gene TRBV6-1 combines with J gene TRBJ1-4; TRBD1 is a possible D gene (5 bases). The germline V and J ends were trimmed by 3 bases and 8 bases, with 16 bases remaining between them. This CDR3 region has 15 residues. Germline CDR1 and CDR2: MNHNS and SASEGT. CDR3 loop: CASSEQGRGGEKLFF. The DNA of the CDR3 is TGTGCCAGCAGTGAGCAGGGTCGGGGAGGGGAAAAACTGTTTTTT.